These 10 T cell receptor beta chains came from one sample sequenced in a study of Ad26.COV2.S vaccination and SARS-CoV-2 variants. Treatment specified: 15 to 20 received Ad26.COV2.S at low or high dose, single or two shots; 5 received placebo; per-sample allocation not given. Sampling occurred on day 63 after the first vaccine or placebo injection. This table comes from immunoSEQ multiplex PCR, and its TCRdb copy is limited to in-frame clones, with some not included. The sample has approximately 480,000 clones, 70% to 90% seen once; the top ten hold about 13%. The sample consisted of peripheral blood, taken in a trial of Ad26.COV2.S vaccine versus placebo. The receptor source for this set is a person between 18 and 59 years old who received the Ad26.COV2.S COVID-19 vaccine or a placebo.

The J gene is TRBJ2-3, the V gene TRBV3-1 (or the pseudogene TRBV3-2); TRBD1 might be the D (6 bases). Trimming took off 5 bases at V and 4 bases at J, with 13 bases between the two ends. This CDR3 is 14 amino acids long. CDR1 is LGHDT, CDR2 YNNKEL, per germline (reference sequence). The CDR3, as DNA: TGTGCCAGCAGCACGTTGGGGGCCCCAGATACGCAGTATTTT. It codes for CASSTLGAPDTQYF.

This chain uses TRBV27 with TRBJ1-2; D gene ambiguous. V was pared by 5 bases and J by 4 bases, with 11 bases between. In germline, CDR1 is MNHEY, CDR2 SMNVEV (reference sequence). The CDR3 covers 13 residues. The CDR3 region is CASSPSLFYGYTF. In nucleotides, the CDR3 is TGTGCCAGCAGTCCCTCCCTATTCTATGGCTACACCTTC.

The V call is TRBV2, the J call TRBJ2-3; maybe TRBD2 (6 bases). Trimming removed 7 bases at V and 6 bases at J, with 14 bases between. The CDR3 sequence is 13 residues long. Germline values: CDR1 SNHLY, CDR2 FYNNEI. The CDR3 protein is CASNGDWRDTQYF. In nucleotides, the CDR3 is TGTGCCAGCAATGGGGACTGGAGGGATACGCAGTATTTT.

This clone has a handful of counts. V is TRBV7-8 and J is TRBJ2-7; D remains unclear. With 1 base removed from V and 7 bases from J, the gap between germline ends came to 17 bases. Germline CDR1 reads SGHVS; CDR2 reads FQNEAQ. The CDR3 runs 15 residues. This CDR3 is CASSLVLDGLSEQYF. The CDR3, as DNA: TGTGCCAGCAGCTTAGTCCTAGACGGTCTGAGTGAGCAGTACTTC.

The chain couples TRBV18 to TRBJ1-1; no definite D call. Germline V gives CDR1 KGHSH, CDR2 LQKENI. The germline V and J ends were trimmed by 3 bases and 1 base, with 15 bases remaining between them. This CDR3 has 16 residues. The CDR3: CASSPVLGLANTEAFF. The DNA of the CDR3 is TGTGCCAGCTCACCGGTGTTAGGACTGGCGAACACTGAAGCTTTCTTT.

The gene calls are TRBV29-1 and TRBJ2-7, with 7 bases lining up with TRBD2. CDR1 is SQVTM, CDR2 ANQGSEA, per germline. The V and J ends lost 3 bases and 0 bases, in that order; junction bases with no gene match: 2. There are 13 residues in the CDR3. CDR3 DNA: TGCAGCGTTGATGGCGGGAGCTCCTACGAGCAGTACTTC. It yields the protein CSVDGGSSYEQYF.

The CDR3 region is CASSYSGTGWDEQYF. In DNA form, the CDR3 reads TGTGCCAGCAGTTACTCCGGGACAGGGTGGGACGAGCAGTACTTC. The chain couples TRBV6-5 to TRBJ2-7, with 9 bases identical to TRBD1. Germline CDR1 and CDR2: MNHEY and SVGAGI. The CDR3 runs to 15 residues. V dropped 0 bases and J dropped 5; count of bases not matched to a gene: 5.

The chain uses TRBV28 and TRBJ1-4; 7 positions agree with TRBD1. V shed 3 bases and J 6 bases; nucleotides not matched to a gene: 4. The CDR3 totals 14 residues. Germline CDR1 and CDR2: MDHEN and SYDVKM. The CDR3 DNA reads TGTGCCAGCAGTTTCTACAGGGGAGATGAAAAACTGTTTTTT. Translating it yields CASSFYRGDEKLFF. Filled out from reference TRBV28 and TRBJ1-4, the complete variable domain reads DVKVTQSSRYLVKRTGEKVFLECVQDMDHENMFWYRQDPGLGLRLIYFSYDVKMKEKGDIPEGYSVSREKKERFSLILESASTNQTSMYLCASSFYRGDEKLFFGSGTQLSVL.

This clone was observed a single time. V gene TRBV28 combines with J gene TRBJ1-1; tentatively, D is TRBD1 (6 bases). The germline V gene has CDR1 MDHEN and CDR2 SYDVKM. This CDR3 has 14 residues. V was cut by 7 bases and J by 1 base, with 13 bases left in between. In nucleotides, the CDR3 is TGTGCCAGCACCGAACAGGGAAGGAACACTGAAGCTTTCTTT. Its translation: CASTEQGRNTEAFF.

J is TRBJ2-1 and V is TRBV11-2; TRBD2 matches 9 bases. The trim removed 2 bases at V and 9 bases at J, leaving 5 bases unmatched. The CDR3 runs to 14 residues. From germline, CDR1 is SGHAT and CDR2 FQNNGV. CDR3 amino acids: CASSLLAGQGEQFF. In DNA form, the CDR3 reads TGTGCCAGCAGCTTACTAGCGGGGCAAGGTGAGCAGTTCTTC.